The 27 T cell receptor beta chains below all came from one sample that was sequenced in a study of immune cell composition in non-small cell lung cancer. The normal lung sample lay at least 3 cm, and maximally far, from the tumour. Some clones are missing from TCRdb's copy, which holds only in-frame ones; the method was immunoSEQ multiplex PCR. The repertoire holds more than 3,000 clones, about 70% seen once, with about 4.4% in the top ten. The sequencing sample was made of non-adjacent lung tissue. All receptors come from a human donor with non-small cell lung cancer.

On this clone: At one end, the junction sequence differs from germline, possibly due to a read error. The CDR3 DNA reads as TGTGCTAGCAGCCTAGGGACAGGAACCACCTACGAGCAGTACTTC. Amino acids: CASSLGTGTTYEQYF. The rearrangement links TRBV7-7 to TRBJ2-7, with 8 bases lining up with TRBD1. Germline CDR1 and CDR2: SSHAT and FNYEAQ (reference sequence). The CDR3 is 15 amino acids.

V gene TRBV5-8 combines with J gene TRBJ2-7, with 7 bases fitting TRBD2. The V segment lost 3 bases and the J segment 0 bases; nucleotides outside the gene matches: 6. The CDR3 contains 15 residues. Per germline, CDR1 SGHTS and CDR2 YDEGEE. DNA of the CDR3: TGTGCCAGCAGCTCTGGGGGGGTAGGCTCCTACGAGCAGTACTTC. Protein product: CASSSGGVGSYEQYF.

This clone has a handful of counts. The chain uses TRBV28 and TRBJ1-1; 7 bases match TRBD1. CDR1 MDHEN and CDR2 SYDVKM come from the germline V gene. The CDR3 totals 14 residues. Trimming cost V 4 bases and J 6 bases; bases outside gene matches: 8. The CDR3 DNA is TGTGCCAGCAGTTCACCCCCGACAGGGCCTGAAGCTTTCTTT. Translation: CASSSPPTGPEAFF.

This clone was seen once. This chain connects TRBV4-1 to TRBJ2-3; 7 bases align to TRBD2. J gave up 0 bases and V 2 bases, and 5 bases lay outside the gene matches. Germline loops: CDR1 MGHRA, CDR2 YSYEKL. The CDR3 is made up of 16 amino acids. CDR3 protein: CASSQIGLDSTDTQYF. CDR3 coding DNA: TGCGCCAGCAGCCAAATAGGACTAGACAGCACAGATACGCAGTATTTT.

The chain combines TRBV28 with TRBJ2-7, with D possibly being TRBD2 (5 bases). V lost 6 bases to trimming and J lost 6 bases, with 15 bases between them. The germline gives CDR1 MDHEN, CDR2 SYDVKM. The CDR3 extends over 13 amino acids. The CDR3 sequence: CASRTAAKGEQYF. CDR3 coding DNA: TGTGCCAGCAGAACAGCGGCGAAGGGCGAGCAGTACTTC.

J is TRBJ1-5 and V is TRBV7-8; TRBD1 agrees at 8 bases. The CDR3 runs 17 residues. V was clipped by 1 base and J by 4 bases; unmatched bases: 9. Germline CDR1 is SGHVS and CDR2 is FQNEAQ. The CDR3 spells CASSLGVGTGDNQPQHF. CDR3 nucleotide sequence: TGTGCCAGCAGCTTAGGGGTAGGGACAGGCGATAATCAGCCCCAGCATTTT.

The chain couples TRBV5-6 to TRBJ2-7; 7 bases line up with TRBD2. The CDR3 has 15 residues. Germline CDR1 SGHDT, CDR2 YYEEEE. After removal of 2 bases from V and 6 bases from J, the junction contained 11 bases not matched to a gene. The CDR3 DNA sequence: TGTGCCAGCAGCTTTGGGCTAGCGGTGGGGGGCGAGCAGTACTTC. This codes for CASSFGLAVGGEQYF.

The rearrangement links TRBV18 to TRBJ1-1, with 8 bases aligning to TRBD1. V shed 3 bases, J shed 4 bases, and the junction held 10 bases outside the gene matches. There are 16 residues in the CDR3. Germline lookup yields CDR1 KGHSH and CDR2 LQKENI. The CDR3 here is CASSPRTGSVGTEAFF. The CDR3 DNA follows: TGTGCCAGCTCACCCCGGACAGGGTCGGTCGGCACTGAAGCTTTCTTT.

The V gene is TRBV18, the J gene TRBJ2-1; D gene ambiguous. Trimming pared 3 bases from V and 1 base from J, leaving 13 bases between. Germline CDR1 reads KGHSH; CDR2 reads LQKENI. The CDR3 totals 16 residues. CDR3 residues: CASSPRSSISYNEQFF. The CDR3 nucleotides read TGTGCCAGCTCACCTCGGTCGAGCATATCCTACAATGAGCAGTTCTTC.

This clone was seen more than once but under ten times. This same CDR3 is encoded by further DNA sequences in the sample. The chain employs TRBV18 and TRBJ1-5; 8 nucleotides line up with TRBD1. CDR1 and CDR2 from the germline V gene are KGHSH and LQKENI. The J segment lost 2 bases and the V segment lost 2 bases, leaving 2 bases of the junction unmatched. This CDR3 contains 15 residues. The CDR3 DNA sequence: TGTGCCAGCTCACCAGACAGGGGCGGCAATCAGCCCCAGCATTTT. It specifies CASSPDRGGNQPQHF.

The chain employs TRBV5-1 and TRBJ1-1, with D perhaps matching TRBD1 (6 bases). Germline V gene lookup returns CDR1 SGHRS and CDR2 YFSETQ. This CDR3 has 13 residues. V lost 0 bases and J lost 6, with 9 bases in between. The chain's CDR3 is CASSLDRAAEAFF. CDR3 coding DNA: TGCGCCAGCAGCTTGGACAGGGCGGCTGAAGCTTTCTTT.

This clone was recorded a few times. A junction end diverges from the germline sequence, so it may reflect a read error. The CDR3 DNA sequence: TGTGCCAGCCAAGGCGCGCCTAGGTCCTCCAATGAGCAGTTCTTC. It yields the protein CASQGAPRSSNEQFF. The chain is built from TRBV28 and TRBJ2-1; no clear D. The CDR3 loop spans 15 amino acids. In germline, CDR1 is MDHEN, CDR2 SYDVKM.

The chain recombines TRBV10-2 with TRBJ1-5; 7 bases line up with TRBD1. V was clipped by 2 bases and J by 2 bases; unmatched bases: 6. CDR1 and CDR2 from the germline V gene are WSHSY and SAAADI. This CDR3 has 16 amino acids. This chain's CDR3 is CASSENRGMGNQPQHF. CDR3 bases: TGCGCCAGCAGTGAGAACAGGGGAATGGGCAATCAGCCCCAGCATTTT.

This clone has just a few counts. DNA of the CDR3: TGCGCCAGCAGCTCACGGTCAGGGGGCAACACTGAAGCTTTCTTT. Protein product: CASSSRSGGNTEAFF. The rearrangement uses TRBV5-1 and TRBJ1-1; 8 nucleotides align to TRBD1. CDR1 and CDR2 from the germline V gene are SGHRS and YFSETQ. The V gene end was trimmed by 3 bases and the J gene end by 2 bases; junction bases not matched to a gene: 6. There are 15 residues in the CDR3.

The CDR3: CASSQAPQETQYF. The CDR3 bases are TGTGCCAGCAGCCAAGCCCCTCAGGAGACCCAGTACTTC. This rearrangement joins TRBV14 to TRBJ2-5; no reliable D call. The germline gives CDR1 SGHDN, CDR2 FVKESK. This CDR3 is built from 13 residues. Trimming shortened V by 1 base and J by 5 bases, and 8 bases separated the two germline ends.

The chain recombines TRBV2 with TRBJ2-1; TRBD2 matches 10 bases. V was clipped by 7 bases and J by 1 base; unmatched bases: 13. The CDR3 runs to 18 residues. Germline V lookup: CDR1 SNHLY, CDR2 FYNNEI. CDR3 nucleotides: TGTGCCAGCATGACAAGCGGGAGGGCCCTCGGTTCCTACAATGAGCAGTTCTTC. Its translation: CASMTSGRALGSYNEQFF. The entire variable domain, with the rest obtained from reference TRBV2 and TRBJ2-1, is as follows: EPEVTQTPSHQVTQMGQEVILRCVPISNHLYFYWYRQILGQKVEFLVSFYNNEISEKSEIFDDQFSVERPDGSNFTLKIRSTKLEDSAMYFCASMTSGRALGSYNEQFFGPGTRLTVL.

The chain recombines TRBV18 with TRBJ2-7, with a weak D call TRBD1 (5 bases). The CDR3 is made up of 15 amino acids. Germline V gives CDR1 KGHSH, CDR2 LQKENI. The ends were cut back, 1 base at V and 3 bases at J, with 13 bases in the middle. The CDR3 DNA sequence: TGTGCCAGCTCACCACAAACAGGAGTCCTCTACGAGCAGTACTTC. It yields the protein CASSPQTGVLYEQYF.

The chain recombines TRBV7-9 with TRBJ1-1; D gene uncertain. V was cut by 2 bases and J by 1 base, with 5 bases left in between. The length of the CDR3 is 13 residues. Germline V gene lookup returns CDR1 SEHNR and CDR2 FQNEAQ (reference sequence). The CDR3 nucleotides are TGTGCCAGCAGCTTACGACAGAACACTGAAGCTTTCTTT. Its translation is CASSLRQNTEAFF.

The CDR3 DNA follows: TGCGCCAGCAGCCAAGGAAAGGGGGAATTTAATGAAAAACTGTTTTTT. Residues: CASSQGKGEFNEKLFF. The V gene is TRBV4-3, the J gene TRBJ1-4; a weak D match, TRBD1 (6 bases). The CDR3 contains 16 residues. Trimming took off 1 base at V and 4 bases at J, with 13 bases between the two ends. The germline CDR1 and CDR2 sequences are LGHNA and YSLEER.

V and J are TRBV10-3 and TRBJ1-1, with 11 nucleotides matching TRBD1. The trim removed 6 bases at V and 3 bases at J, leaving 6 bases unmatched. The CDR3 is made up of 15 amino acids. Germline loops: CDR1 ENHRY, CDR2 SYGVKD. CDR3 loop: CAIRLPGQGDTEAFF. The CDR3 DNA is TGTGCCATCAGACTACCGGGACAGGGGGACACTGAAGCTTTCTTT.

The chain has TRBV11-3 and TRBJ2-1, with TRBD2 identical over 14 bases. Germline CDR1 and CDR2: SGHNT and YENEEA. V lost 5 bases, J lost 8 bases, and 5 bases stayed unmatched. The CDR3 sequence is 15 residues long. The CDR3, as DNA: TGTGCCAGCAGCACGGGGACTAGCGGGGGCTATGAGCAGTTCTTC. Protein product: CASSTGTSGGYEQFF.

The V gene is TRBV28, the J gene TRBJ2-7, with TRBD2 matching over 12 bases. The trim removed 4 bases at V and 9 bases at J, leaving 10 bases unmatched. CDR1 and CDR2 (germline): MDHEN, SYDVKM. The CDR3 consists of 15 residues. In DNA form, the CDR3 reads TGTGCCAGCAGTTCCTCTAGCGGGAGGGTATTTGCGCAGTACTTC. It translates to CASSSSSGRVFAQYF.

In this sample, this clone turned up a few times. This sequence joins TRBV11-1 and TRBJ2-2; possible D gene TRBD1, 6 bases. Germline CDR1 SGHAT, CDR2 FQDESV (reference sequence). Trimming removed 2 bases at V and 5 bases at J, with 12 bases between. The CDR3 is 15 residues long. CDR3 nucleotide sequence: TGTGCCAGCAGCTTAACACAGGGTGGTACCGGGGAGCTGTTTTTT. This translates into CASSLTQGGTGELFF.

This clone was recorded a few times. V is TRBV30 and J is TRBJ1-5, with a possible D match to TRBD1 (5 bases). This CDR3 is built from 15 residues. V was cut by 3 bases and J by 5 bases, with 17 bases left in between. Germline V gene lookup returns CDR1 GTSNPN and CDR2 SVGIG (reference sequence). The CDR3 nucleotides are TGTGCCTGGAGCCCAATTGACAGCCTTTATCAGCCCCAGCATTTT. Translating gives CAWSPIDSLYQPQHF.

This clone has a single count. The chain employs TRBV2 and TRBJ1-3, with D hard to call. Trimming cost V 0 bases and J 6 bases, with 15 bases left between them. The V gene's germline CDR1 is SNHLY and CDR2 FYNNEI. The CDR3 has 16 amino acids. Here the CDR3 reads CASSEALLRGANTIYF. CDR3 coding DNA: TGTGCCAGCAGTGAAGCGCTTCTCCGGGGTGCAAACACCATATATTTT.

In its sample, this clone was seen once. The CDR3 region is CASSGTSGKYEQYF. Here the CDR3 DNA reads TGCGCCAGCAGCGGGACTAGCGGGAAATACGAGCAGTACTTC. This chain uses TRBV5-1 with TRBJ2-7; 13 bases fit TRBD2. The CDR3 loop spans 14 amino acids. Trimming cost V 4 bases and J 4 bases; bases outside gene matches: 2. Germline V gives CDR1 SGHRS, CDR2 YFSETQ.

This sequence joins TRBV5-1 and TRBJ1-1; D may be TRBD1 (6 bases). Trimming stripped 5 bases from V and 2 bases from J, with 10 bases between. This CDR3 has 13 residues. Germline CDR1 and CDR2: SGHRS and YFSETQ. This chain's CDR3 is CASREGGNTEAFF. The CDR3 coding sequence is TGCGCCAGCAGGGAAGGGGGAAACACTGAAGCTTTCTTT.